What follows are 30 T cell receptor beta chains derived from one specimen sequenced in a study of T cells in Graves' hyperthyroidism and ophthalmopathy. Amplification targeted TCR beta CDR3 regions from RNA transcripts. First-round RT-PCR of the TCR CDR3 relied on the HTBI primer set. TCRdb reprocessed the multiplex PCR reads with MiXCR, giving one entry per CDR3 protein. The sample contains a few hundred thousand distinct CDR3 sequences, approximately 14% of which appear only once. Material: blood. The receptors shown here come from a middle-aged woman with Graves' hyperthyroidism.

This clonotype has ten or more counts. The CDR3 loop reads CASSPILATNTGELFF. In DNA form, the CDR3 reads TGTGCCAGCTCACCAATACTAGCGACTAACACCGGGGAGCTGTTTTTT. The chain links TRBV18 to TRBJ2-2; 7 nucleotides line up with TRBD2. V gave up 2 bases and J gave up 2 bases; unmatched junction bases: 5. The CDR3 length is 16 residues. Germline lookup yields CDR1 KGHSH and CDR2 LQKENI.

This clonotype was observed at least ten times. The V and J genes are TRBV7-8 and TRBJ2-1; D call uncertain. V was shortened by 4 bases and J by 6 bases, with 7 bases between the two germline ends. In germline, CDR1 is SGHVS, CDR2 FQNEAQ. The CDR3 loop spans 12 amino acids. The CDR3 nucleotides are TGTGCCAGCAGCTCTTACTCCAATGAGCAGTTCTTC. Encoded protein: CASSSYSNEQFF.

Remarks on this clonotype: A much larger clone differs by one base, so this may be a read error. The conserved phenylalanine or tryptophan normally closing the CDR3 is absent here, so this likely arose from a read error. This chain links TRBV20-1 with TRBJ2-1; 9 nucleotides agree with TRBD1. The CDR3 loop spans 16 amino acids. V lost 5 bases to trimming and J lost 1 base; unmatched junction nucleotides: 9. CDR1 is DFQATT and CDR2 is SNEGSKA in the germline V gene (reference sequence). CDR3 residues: CSARIQGAGSYNEQFS. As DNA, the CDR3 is TGCAGTGCTCGAATACAGGGGGCGGGATCCTACAATGAGCAGTTCTCC.

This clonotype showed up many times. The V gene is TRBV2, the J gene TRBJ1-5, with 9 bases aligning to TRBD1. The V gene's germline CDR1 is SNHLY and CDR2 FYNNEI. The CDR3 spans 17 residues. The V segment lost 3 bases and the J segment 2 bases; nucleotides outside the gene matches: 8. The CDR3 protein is CASSDSGTGLGNQPQHF. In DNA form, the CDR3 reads TGTGCCAGCAGTGATTCGGGGACAGGGCTCGGCAATCAGCCCCAGCATTTT.

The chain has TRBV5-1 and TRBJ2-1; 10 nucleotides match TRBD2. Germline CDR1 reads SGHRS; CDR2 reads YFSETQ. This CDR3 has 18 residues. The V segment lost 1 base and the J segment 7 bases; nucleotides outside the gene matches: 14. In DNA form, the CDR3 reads TGCGCCAGCAGCTTGCCTCAAGCGGGAGGGCCCACCCCTAATGAGCAGTTCTTC. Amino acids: CASSLPQAGGPTPNEQFF.

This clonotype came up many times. Here the CDR3 reads CASSSLAGYSTDTQYF. DNA of the CDR3: TGTGCCAGCAGTTCACTAGCGGGGTATTCCACAGATACGCAGTATTTT. V usage is TRBV28 and J usage is TRBJ2-3, with TRBD2 matching over 10 bases. The CDR3 has 16 amino acids. Germline V gives CDR1 MDHEN, CDR2 SYDVKM. With V trimmed by 4 bases and J by 2 bases, 6 bases remained unmatched.

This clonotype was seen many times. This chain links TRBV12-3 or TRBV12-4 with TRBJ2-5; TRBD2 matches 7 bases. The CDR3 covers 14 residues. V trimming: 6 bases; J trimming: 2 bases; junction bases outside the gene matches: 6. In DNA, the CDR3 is TGTGCCAGCAGGTCCGGGACTATGCAAGAGACCCAGTACTTC. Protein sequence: CASRSGTMQETQYF.

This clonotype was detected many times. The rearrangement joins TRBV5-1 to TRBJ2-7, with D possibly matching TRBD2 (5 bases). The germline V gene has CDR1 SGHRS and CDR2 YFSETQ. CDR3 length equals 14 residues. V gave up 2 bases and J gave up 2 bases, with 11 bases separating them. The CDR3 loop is CASSFGEGAYEQYF. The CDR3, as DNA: TGCGCCAGCAGCTTTGGCGAGGGTGCCTACGAGCAGTACTTC.

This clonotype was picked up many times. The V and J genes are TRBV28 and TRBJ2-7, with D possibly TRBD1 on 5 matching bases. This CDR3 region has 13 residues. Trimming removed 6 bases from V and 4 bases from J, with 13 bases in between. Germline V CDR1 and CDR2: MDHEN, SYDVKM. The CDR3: CASSKLRQYEQYF. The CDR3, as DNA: TGTGCCAGCAGCAAACTGCGACAGTACGAGCAGTACTTC.

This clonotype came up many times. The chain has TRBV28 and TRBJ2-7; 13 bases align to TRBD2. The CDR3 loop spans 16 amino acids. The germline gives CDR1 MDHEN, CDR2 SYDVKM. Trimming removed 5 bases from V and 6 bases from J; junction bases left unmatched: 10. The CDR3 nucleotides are TGTGCCAGCAGTATTGGGACTAGCGGGACCGTCCGCGAGCAGTACTTC. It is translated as CASSIGTSGTVREQYF.

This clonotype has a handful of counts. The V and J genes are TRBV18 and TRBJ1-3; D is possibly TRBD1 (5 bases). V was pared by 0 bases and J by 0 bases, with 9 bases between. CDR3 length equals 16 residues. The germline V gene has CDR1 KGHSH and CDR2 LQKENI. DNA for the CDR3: TGTGCCAGCTCACCACCAGTCGGGACCTCTGGAAACACCATATATTTT. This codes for CASSPPVGTSGNTIYF.

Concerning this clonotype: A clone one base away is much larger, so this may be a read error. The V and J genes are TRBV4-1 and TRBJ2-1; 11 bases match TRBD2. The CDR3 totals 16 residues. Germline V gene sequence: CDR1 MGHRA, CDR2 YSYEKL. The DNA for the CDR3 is TGCGCCAGCAGCCAAACTAGCGGGAGCCCCTACAATGAGCAGCTCTTC. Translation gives CASSQTSGSPYNEQLF.

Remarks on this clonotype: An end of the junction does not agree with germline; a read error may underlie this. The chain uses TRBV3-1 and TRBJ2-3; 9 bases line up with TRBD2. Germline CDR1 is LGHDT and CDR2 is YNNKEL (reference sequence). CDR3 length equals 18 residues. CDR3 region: CASSQERLAGRGGDTQCF. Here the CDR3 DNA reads TGTGCCAGCAGCCAAGAACGCCTAGCGGGACGAGGTGGAGATACGCAGTGTTTT.

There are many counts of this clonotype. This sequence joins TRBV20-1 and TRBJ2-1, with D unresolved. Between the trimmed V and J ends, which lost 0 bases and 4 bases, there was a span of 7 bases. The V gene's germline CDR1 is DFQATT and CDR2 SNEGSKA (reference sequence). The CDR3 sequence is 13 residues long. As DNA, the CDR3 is TGCAGTGCTAGAGATCTTTCATACAATGAGCAGTTCTTC. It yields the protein CSARDLSYNEQFF.

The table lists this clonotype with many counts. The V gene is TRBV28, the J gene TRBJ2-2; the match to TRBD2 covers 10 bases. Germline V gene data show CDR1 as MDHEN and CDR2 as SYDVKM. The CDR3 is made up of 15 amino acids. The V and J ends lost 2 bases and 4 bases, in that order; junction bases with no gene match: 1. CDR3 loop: CASSLIAGGTGELFF. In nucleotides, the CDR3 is TGTGCCAGCAGTTTAATAGCGGGAGGCACCGGGGAGCTGTTTTTT.

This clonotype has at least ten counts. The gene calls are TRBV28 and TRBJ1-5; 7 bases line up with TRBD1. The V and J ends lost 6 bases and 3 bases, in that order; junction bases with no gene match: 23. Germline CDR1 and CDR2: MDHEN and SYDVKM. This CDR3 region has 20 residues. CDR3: CASSPQSQYRGEINNQPQHF. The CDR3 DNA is TGTGCCAGCAGCCCACAGAGTCAATACAGGGGAGAGATTAACAATCAGCCCCAGCATTTT.

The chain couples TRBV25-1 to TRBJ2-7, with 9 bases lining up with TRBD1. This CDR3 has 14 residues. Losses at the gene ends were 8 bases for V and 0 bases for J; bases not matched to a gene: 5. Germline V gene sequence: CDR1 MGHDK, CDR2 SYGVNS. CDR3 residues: CASFGTGSSYEQYF. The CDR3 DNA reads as TGTGCCAGCTTCGGGACAGGGAGCTCCTACGAGCAGTACTTC.

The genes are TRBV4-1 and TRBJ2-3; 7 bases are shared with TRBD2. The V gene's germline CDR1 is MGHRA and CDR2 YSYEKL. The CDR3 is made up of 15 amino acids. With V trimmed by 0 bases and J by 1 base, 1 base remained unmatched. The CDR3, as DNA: TGCGCCAGCAGCCAAGACAGCGGGGGCACAGATACGCAGTATTTT. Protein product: CASSQDSGGTDTQYF.

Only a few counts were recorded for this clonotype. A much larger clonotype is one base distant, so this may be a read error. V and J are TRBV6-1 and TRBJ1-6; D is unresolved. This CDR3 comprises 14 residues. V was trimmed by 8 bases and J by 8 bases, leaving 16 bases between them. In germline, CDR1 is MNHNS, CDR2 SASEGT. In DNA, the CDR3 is TGTGCCAGCGGGCTAGGACGGGCCTATTCACCCCTCCACTTT. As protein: CASGLGRAYSPLHF.

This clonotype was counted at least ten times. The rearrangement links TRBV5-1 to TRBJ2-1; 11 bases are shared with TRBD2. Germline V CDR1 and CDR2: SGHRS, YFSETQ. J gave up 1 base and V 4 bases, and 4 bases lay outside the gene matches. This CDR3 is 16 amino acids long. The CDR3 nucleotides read TGCGCCAGCAGCCCAAGGACTAGCGGGTCCTACAATGAGCAGTTCTTC. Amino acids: CASSPRTSGSYNEQFF.

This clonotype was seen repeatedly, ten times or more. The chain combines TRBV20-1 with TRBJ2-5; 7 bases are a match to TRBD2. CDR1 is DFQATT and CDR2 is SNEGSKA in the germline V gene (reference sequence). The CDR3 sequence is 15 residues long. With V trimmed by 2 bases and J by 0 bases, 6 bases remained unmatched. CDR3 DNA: TGCAGTGCTAGAACGCCTAGCGGCAACCAAGAGACCCAGTACTTC. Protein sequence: CSARTPSGNQETQYF.

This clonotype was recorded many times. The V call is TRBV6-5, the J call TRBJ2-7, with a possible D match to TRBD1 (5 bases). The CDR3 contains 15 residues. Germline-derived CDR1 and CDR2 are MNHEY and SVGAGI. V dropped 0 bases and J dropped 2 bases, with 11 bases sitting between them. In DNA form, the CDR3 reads TGTGCCAGCAGTTACTCGGGGCAGGGAACCTACGAGCAGTACTTC. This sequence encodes CASSYSGQGTYEQYF.

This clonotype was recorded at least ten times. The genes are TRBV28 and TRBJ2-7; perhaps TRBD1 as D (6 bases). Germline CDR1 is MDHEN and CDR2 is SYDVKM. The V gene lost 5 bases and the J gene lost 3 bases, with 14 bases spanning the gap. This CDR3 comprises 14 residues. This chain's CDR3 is CASSAPGTYYEQYF. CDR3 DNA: TGTGCCAGCAGTGCCCCCGGGACATACTACGAGCAGTACTTC.

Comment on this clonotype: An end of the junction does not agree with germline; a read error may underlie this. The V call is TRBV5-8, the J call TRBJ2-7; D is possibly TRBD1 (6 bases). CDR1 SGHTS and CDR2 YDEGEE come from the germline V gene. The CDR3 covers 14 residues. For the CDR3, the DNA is TGTGCCAGCTGCTTGGACAGAGGAACCTACGAGCAGTACTTC. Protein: CASCLDRGTYEQYF.

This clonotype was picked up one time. The CDR3 is CATSRDRVNYGYTF. Written as DNA, the CDR3 is TGTGCCACCAGCAGAGATAGAGTTAACTATGGCTACACCTTC. The rearrangement links TRBV15 to TRBJ1-2; D gene unclear. V lost 0 bases and J 1 base, leaving 6 bases between the germline ends. Germline V gene data show CDR1 as LNHNV and CDR2 as YYDKDF (reference sequence). The CDR3 has 14 amino acids.

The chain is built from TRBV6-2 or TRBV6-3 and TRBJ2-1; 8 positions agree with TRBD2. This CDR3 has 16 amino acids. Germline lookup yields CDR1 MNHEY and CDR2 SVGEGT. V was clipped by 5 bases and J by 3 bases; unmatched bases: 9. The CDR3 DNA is TGTGCCAGCAGTCCTCGGGATAGCGGGAACTACAATGAGCAGTTCTTC. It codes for CASSPRDSGNYNEQFF.

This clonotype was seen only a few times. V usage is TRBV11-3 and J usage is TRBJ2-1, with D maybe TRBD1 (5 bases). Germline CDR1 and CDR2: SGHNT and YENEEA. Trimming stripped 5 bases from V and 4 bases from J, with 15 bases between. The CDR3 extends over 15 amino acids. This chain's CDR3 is CASSPQASAYNEQFF. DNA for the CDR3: TGTGCCAGCAGCCCACAGGCCTCTGCTTACAATGAGCAGTTCTTC.

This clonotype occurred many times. The CDR3 loop is CASSTGEWTDTQYF. CDR3 nucleotides: TGTGCCAGCAGTACAGGGGAATGGACAGATACGCAGTATTTT. The V and J genes are TRBV28 and TRBJ2-3, with 7 bases fitting TRBD1. Germline-derived CDR1 and CDR2 are MDHEN and SYDVKM. After removal of 5 bases from V and 3 bases from J, the junction contained 5 bases not matched to a gene. CDR3 size: 14 residues.

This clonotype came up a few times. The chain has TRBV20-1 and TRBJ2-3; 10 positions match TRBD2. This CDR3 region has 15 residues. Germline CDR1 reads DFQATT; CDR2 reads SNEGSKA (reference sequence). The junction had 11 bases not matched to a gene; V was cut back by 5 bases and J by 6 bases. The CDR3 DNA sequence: TGCAGTGCTGGGATTAGCGGGAGGAAAGGGGATACGCAGTATTTT. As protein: CSAGISGRKGDTQYF.

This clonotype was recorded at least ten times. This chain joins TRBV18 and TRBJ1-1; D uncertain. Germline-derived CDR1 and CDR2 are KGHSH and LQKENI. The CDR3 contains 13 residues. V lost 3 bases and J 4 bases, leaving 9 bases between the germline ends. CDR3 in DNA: TGTGCCAGCTCACCGGCGGACCCCACTGAAGCTTTCTTT. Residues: CASSPADPTEAFF.